A single sample is the source of the 31 T cell receptor beta chains below, sequenced in a study of blood T cell repertoires in COVID-19. Produced via immunoSEQ multiplex PCR; TCRdb's table is partial and in-frame only. The sample records about 310,000 clones, roughly nine tenths being singletons. The sample consisted of peripheral blood. These receptors were obtained from a man aged 18 to 29 with active or convalescent COVID-19.

This clone was counted once. The chain couples TRBV7-8 to TRBJ1-5, with unresolved D. The V and J ends lost 1 base and 5 bases respectively, with 6 bases between them. There are 13 residues in the CDR3. Germline values: CDR1 SGHVS, CDR2 FQNEAQ. CDR3 nucleotides: TGTGCCAGCAGCTTAGTTACTTATCAGCCCCAGCATTTT. Translated: CASSLVTYQPQHF.

This chain joins TRBV18 and TRBJ2-7; 11 bases align to TRBD1. The CDR3 runs 14 residues. V was clipped by 5 bases and J by 6 bases; unmatched bases: 6. Germline V gives CDR1 KGHSH, CDR2 LQKENI. The CDR3 loop is CASSNRDRGFEQYF. The CDR3 DNA is TGTGCCAGCTCAAACCGGGACAGGGGGTTCGAGCAGTACTTC.

V is TRBV24-1 and J is TRBJ2-5; 7 bases agree with TRBD1. This CDR3 comprises 13 residues. Germline V gene data show CDR1 as KGHDR and CDR2 as SFDVKD. V dropped 6 bases and J dropped 5; count of bases not matched to a gene: 5. The CDR3, as DNA: TGTGCCACCAGTCCGGCAGGGGGTGAGACCCAGTACTTC. Translating gives CATSPAGGETQYF.

This chain uses TRBV27 with TRBJ2-3; no clear D. The germline V gene has CDR1 MNHEY and CDR2 SMNVEV (reference sequence). The CDR3 spans 12 residues. Trimming shortened V by 7 bases and J by 1 base, and 6 bases separated the two germline ends. In DNA form, the CDR3 reads TGTGCCAGCAAACGAGGCACAGATACGCAGTATTTT. Translation gives CASKRGTDTQYF.

The CDR3 sequence is CASSPGKIDTQYF. The CDR3 DNA sequence: TGTGCCAGCAGTCCAGGGAAGATAGATACGCAGTATTTT. This chain uses TRBV12-3 or TRBV12-4 with TRBJ2-3, with D tentatively TRBD1 (5 bases). Between the trimmed V and J ends, which lost 5 bases and 5 bases, there was a span of 11 bases. The length of the CDR3 is 13 residues.

This sequence joins TRBV13 and TRBJ1-1, with D hard to call. The germline V and J ends were trimmed by 4 bases and 4 bases, with 13 bases remaining between them. Germline V gene data show CDR1 as PRHDT and CDR2 as FYEKMQ (reference sequence). The CDR3 consists of 14 residues. CDR3 DNA sequence: TGTGCCAGCAGCTACATGACCTCGGGCACTGAAGCTTTCTTT. This sequence encodes CASSYMTSGTEAFF.

The chain couples TRBV11-2 to TRBJ1-1; possibly TRBD1 for D (5 bases). Trimming stripped 1 base from V and 2 bases from J, with 8 bases between. CDR3 length: 14 amino acids. CDR1 SGHAT and CDR2 FQNNGV come from the germline V gene. CDR3 nucleotides: TGTGCCAGCAGCTTAGTTAGGGGCAACACTGAAGCTTTCTTT. Its protein is CASSLVRGNTEAFF.

In its sample, this clone was seen once. This chain connects TRBV21-1 to TRBJ2-7; TRBD1 reflects the table's D call only, with no check against the DNA. TRBV21-1 represents a pseudogene. The CDR3 has 16 amino acids. In DNA, the CDR3 is TGTGCCAGCACCAAGAGTAGTGGCAGGCGTGCCTACGAGCAGTACTTC. Translating it yields CASTKSSGRRAYEQYF.

The V and J genes are TRBV29-1 and TRBJ1-1, with a weak D call TRBD1 (5 bases). CDR1 SQVTM and CDR2 ANQGSEA come from the germline V gene. CDR3 length: 11 residues. V lost 4 bases, J lost 10 bases, and 13 bases lay in between. The CDR3 DNA follows: TGCAGCGTTGGAGGGTTGGGGGGAGCTTTCTTT. Translated, it gives CSVGGLGGAFF.

The chain recombines TRBV2 with TRBJ1-4, with TRBD1 matching 9 bases. The V and J ends lost 4 bases and 8 bases, in that order; junction bases with no gene match: 5. The V gene's germline CDR1 is SNHLY and CDR2 FYNNEI. This CDR3 spans 14 amino acids. The CDR3 sequence: CASSGGTGREKLFF. The DNA for the CDR3 is TGTGCCAGCAGTGGAGGGACAGGGCGAGAAAAACTGTTTTTT.

This chain uses TRBV4-1 with TRBJ1-6; 8 bases are a match to TRBD1. The CDR3 spans 17 residues. J lost 5 bases, V lost 1 base, and 7 bases had no gene match. Germline values: CDR1 MGHRA, CDR2 YSYEKL. The CDR3 loop is CASSQGGVDRDNSPLHF. CDR3 DNA sequence: TGCGCCAGCAGCCAAGGCGGGGTGGACAGGGATAATTCACCCCTCCACTTT.

V is TRBV9 and J is TRBJ2-1, with 7 bases fitting TRBD1. Germline trimming cut 4 bases from V and 2 bases from J; bases unmatched to any gene: 6. From germline, CDR1 is SGDLS and CDR2 YYNGEE. CDR3 length: 15 amino acids. CDR3 bases: TGTGCCAGCAGCTTATCCGGGACAGCCTACAATGAGCAGTTCTTC. Its protein is CASSLSGTAYNEQFF.

The chain is built from TRBV7-2 and TRBJ2-5; 9 bases line up with TRBD2. Germline trimming cut 5 bases from V and 6 bases from J; bases unmatched to any gene: 10. Germline V lookup: CDR1 SGHTA, CDR2 FQGNSA. The CDR3 loop spans 15 amino acids. CDR3 bases: TGTGCCAGCAGCCCAATCGGCGGGGGGGGAAAGACCCAGTACTTC. This codes for CASSPIGGGGKTQYF.

The rearrangement uses TRBV5-1 and TRBJ2-1, with D possibly matching TRBD2 (5 bases). CDR3 size: 16 residues. Germline CDR1 SGHRS, CDR2 YFSETQ. The germline V and J ends were trimmed by 2 bases and 0 bases, with 12 bases remaining between them. CDR3 residues: CASSLGLSSSYNEQFF. The CDR3 DNA is TGCGCCAGCAGCTTAGGACTGAGTAGCTCCTACAATGAGCAGTTCTTC.

The V call is TRBV7-9, the J call TRBJ2-7; 8 nucleotides align to TRBD1. Germline V gene sequence: CDR1 SEHNR, CDR2 FQNEAQ (reference sequence). V lost 5 bases and J lost 3; bases outside the gene matches: 6. CDR3 length equals 14 residues. The CDR3 loop is CASSAGQGDYEQYF. For the CDR3, the DNA is TGTGCCAGCAGCGCCGGACAGGGCGACTACGAGCAGTACTTC.

The V gene is TRBV3-1 (or the pseudogene TRBV3-2), the J gene TRBJ2-7; 11 bases fit TRBD2. The germline CDR1 and CDR2 sequences are LGHDT and YNNKEL (reference sequence). Trimming removed 3 bases from V and 3 bases from J; junction bases left unmatched: 7. There are 16 residues in the CDR3. CDR3 coding DNA: TGTGCCAGCAGCCACCGGACTAGCGGGTACAACTACGAGCAGTACTTC. Amino acid sequence: CASSHRTSGYNYEQYF.

This chain uses TRBV27 with TRBJ1-1; TRBD1 aligns across 7 bases. The CDR3 has 15 residues. V lost 5 bases and J lost 0; bases outside the gene matches: 6. Germline V gene data show CDR1 as MNHEY and CDR2 as SMNVEV (reference sequence). CDR3 in DNA: TGTGCCAGCAGTACTCGGGACAGCTTGAACACTGAAGCTTTCTTT. It is translated as CASSTRDSLNTEAFF.

This chain connects TRBV9 to TRBJ1-6, with no clear D. Germline V gene data show CDR1 as SGDLS and CDR2 as YYNGEE. Trimming stripped 0 bases from V and 9 bases from J, with 10 bases between. This CDR3 region has 14 residues. The CDR3 nucleotides read TGTGCCAGCAGCGTAGGGGGAGTAGGTTCACCCCTCCACTTT. This codes for CASSVGGVGSPLHF.

This rearrangement joins TRBV5-4 to TRBJ1-1; the D is unclear. The CDR3 is made up of 16 amino acids. Trimming took off 0 bases at V and 3 bases at J, with 15 bases between the two ends. CDR1 SGHNT and CDR2 YYREEE come from the germline V gene (reference sequence). CDR3 nucleotide sequence: TGTGCCAGCAGCTTGGTGGGCCTTTCGGGGTACACTGAAGCTTTCTTT. Translated: CASSLVGLSGYTEAFF.

V usage is TRBV28 and J usage is TRBJ1-2, with 8 bases fitting TRBD1. Germline CDR1 and CDR2: MDHEN and SYDVKM. The CDR3 covers 14 residues. V lost 8 bases and J lost 5; bases outside the gene matches: 10. The CDR3 DNA reads as TGTGCCAGCGTCAGGGGGCGCCTTGGGTATGGCTACACCTTC. Its protein product is CASVRGRLGYGYTF.

The chain joins TRBV5-5 to TRBJ1-4; TRBD1 matches 8 bases. The length of the CDR3 is 17 residues. V was pared by 0 bases and J by 10 bases, with 14 bases of the junction left unmatched. Germline V gives CDR1 SGHKS, CDR2 YYEKEE (reference sequence). CDR3 sequence reads: CASSLAIQGPGGGKLFF. CDR3 DNA: TGTGCCAGCAGCTTGGCCATACAGGGGCCAGGGGGCGGAAAACTGTTTTTT.

This clone was found once. The chain links TRBV3-1 (or the pseudogene TRBV3-2) to TRBJ2-3; 10 positions match TRBD2. Trimming cost V 7 bases and J 7 bases; bases outside gene matches: 11. Germline CDR1 LGHDT, CDR2 YNNKEL (reference sequence). This CDR3 region has 15 residues. The CDR3 DNA follows: TGTGCCAGCACCGGGGAGCGGGGGGGCTGGAATACGCAGTATTTT. It yields the protein CASTGERGGWNTQYF.

This clone occurred once. In DNA form, the CDR3 reads TGCAGCGTGGCCCTCCCAGCGGGGCCCGGGAATGAGCAGTTCTTC. This sequence encodes CSVALPAGPGNEQFF. The chain joins TRBV29-1 to TRBJ2-1, with 7 bases identical to TRBD2. This CDR3 has 15 residues. V trimming: 6 bases; J trimming: 7 bases; junction bases outside the gene matches: 15. The V gene's germline CDR1 is SQVTM and CDR2 ANQGSEA.

On this clone itself: Within the sample, other DNA sequences also encode this same CDR3. V is TRBV27 and J is TRBJ2-7; D is possibly TRBD2 (5 bases). This CDR3 comprises 15 residues. Trimming took 0 bases from V and 0 from J, leaving 9 bases between them. CDR1 is MNHEY, CDR2 SMNVEV, per germline (reference sequence). The CDR3 nucleotides read TGTGCCAGCAGTTTATCGGGGAGAGGCTCCTACGAGCAGTACTTC. Translating it yields CASSLSGRGSYEQYF.

The rearrangement uses TRBV28 and TRBJ1-2; no reliable D call. This CDR3 contains 12 residues. The V end was cut by 9 bases, the J end by 4 bases, with 12 bases between. Per the germline V gene, CDR1 is MDHEN and CDR2 is SYDVKM. The CDR3 bases are TGTGCCAGTCTTCTTACTGGCTATGGCTACACCTTC. It codes for CASLLTGYGYTF.

This clone was seen a handful of times. The chain is built from TRBV18 and TRBJ1-5, with TRBD1 matching 7 bases. The CDR3 runs 14 residues. Germline CDR1 KGHSH, CDR2 LQKENI. V gave up 7 bases and J gave up 5 bases; unmatched junction bases: 8. The CDR3 region is CASYFDRDDQPQHF. CDR3 DNA: TGTGCCAGCTACTTCGACAGGGATGATCAGCCCCAGCATTTT.

This sequence joins TRBV5-1 and TRBJ2-3; tentatively, D is TRBD1 (5 bases). The V gene's germline CDR1 is SGHRS and CDR2 YFSETQ. The CDR3 contains 13 residues. Trimming cost V 5 bases and J 4 bases, with 11 bases left between them. For the CDR3, the DNA is TGCGCCAGCAGAGGCGACAGCTCAGATACGCAGTATTTT. This encodes CASRGDSSDTQYF.

The chain links TRBV5-4 to TRBJ1-5; 7 nucleotides match TRBD1. Germline CDR1 reads SGHNT; CDR2 reads YYREEE (reference sequence). Unmatched junction bases numbered 10, after V lost 0 bases and J lost 4 bases. The CDR3 extends over 17 amino acids. The CDR3 region is CASSLVKGAVGNQPQHF. In nucleotides, the CDR3 is TGTGCCAGCAGCTTGGTAAAGGGGGCGGTTGGAAATCAGCCCCAGCATTTT.

The rearrangement uses TRBV19 and TRBJ2-7, with D maybe TRBD1 (6 bases). Trimming left V 3 bases short and J 2 bases short, with 17 bases between. The V gene's germline CDR1 is LNHDA and CDR2 SQIVND (reference sequence). The CDR3 sequence is 16 residues long. This CDR3 reads CASSMGIQGPPYEQYF. DNA of the CDR3: TGTGCCAGTAGTATGGGTATCCAGGGGCCCCCCTACGAGCAGTACTTC. The full variable domain, its missing parts supplied by reference TRBV19 and TRBJ2-7, is DGGITQSPKYLFRKEGQNVTLSCEQNLNHDAMYWYRQDPGQGLRLIYYSQIVNDFQKGDIAEGYSVSREKKESFPLTVTSAQKNPTAFYLCASSMGIQGPPYEQYFGPGTRLTVT.

This chain joins TRBV27 and TRBJ2-1; 9 positions agree with TRBD2. The V gene's germline CDR1 is MNHEY and CDR2 SMNVEV (reference sequence). V shed 6 bases and J 8 bases; nucleotides not matched to a gene: 11. CDR3 length equals 15 residues. The CDR3 bases are TGTGCCAGCAGAATAGCCGGGACTAGCTATTATGAGCAGTTCTTC. Residues: CASRIAGTSYYEQFF.

J is TRBJ1-2 and V is TRBV6-1; 11 nucleotides agree with TRBD1. Germline-derived CDR1 and CDR2 are MNHNS and SASEGT. J gave up 3 bases and V 0 bases, and 3 bases lay outside the gene matches. The CDR3 length is 16 residues. The CDR3 DNA follows: TGTGCCAGCAGTGAAGCATGGACAGGGGGCCACTATGGCTACACCTTC. As protein: CASSEAWTGGHYGYTF.